This T cell receptor beta chain was sequenced for a study of shared T cell receptors in the human thymus. In its sample, this clone was seen once. Germline loops: CDR1 MNHNS, CDR2 SASEGT. After removal of 3 bases from V and 1 base from J, the junction contained 10 bases not matched to a gene. The CDR3 extends over 17 amino acids. TCRdb's table, derived via immunoSEQ multiplex PCR, lists solely in-frame clones and lacks some. Of about 540,000 clones in the sample, about 84% were seen once. The same sample was also used in a study of human thymus T cells. That work adds: Corrective heart surgery yielded resections, and these provided the thymus tissue. Overlap was high between thymic repertoires from unrelated individuals, as reported in related research.

The source of this sequence is a boy younger than two with a congenital heart defect. The sample consisted of thymocytes. The chain uses TRBV6-1 and TRBJ2-3; 7 positions agree with TRBD2. CDR3 DNA sequence: TGTGCCAGCAGTGAGAGGGACTATGAGTCCCGCACAGATACGCAGTATTTT. Protein product: CASSERDYESRTDTQYF.